Below are 14 T cell receptor beta chains sequenced from a single sample in a study of blood T cells in healthy people across ages. Alongside a J-beta primer mix, a sample-barcoded 5' primer served in a second PCR lasting about 7 to 12 cycles. MiXCR, run by TCRdb on the 5' RACE reads, gives a single entry per CDR3 protein. The repertoire has approximately 800,000 distinct CDR3 sequences, 55% to 75% of them found once; the top ten carry approximately 23%. The sample comprised blood. The receptor set was obtained from a man aged 25-45 years in good health.

The V gene is TRBV20-1, the J gene TRBJ2-7, with unresolved D. The end of the DNA fits TRBJ2-5 better, so the J call may be wrong. The germline V gene has CDR1 DFQATT and CDR2 SNEGSKA (reference sequence). The CDR3 is 15 residues long. CDR3 coding DNA: TGCAGTGCTAGAGGCATGATAGGCATTTTGGAGACCCAGTACTTC. Translation: CSARGMIGILETQYF.

The chain carries TRBV5-1 and TRBJ2-5; D is possibly TRBD1 (6 bases). The last part of the DNA fits TRBJ2-7 better; the J call may be wrong. Germline CDR1 and CDR2: SGHRS and YFSETQ. The CDR3 extends over 15 amino acids. The CDR3 region has the DNA TGCGCCAGCAGCACCGACAGGCCTGGGGCCTACGAGCAGTACTTC. Its protein product is CASSTDRPGAYEQYF.

This clonotype was detected once. The chain couples TRBV6-2 or TRBV6-3 to TRBJ2-2, with 10 bases matching TRBD2. V lost 5 bases and J lost 5; bases outside the gene matches: 11. There are 17 residues in the CDR3. Looked up from germline, CDR1 is MNHEY and CDR2 is SVGEGT. This CDR3 is CASSSGRARRNTGELFF. CDR3 nucleotides: TGTGCCAGCAGTAGCGGGAGGGCCAGGAGAAATACCGGGGAGCTGTTTTTT.

This chain joins TRBV11-1 and TRBJ2-4; 8 positions match TRBD2. The CDR3 extends over 16 amino acids. The trim removed 6 bases at V and 8 bases at J, leaving 15 bases unmatched. The germline V gene has CDR1 SGHAT and CDR2 FQDESV (reference sequence). CDR3 residues: CASSKALAGGDHIQYF. CDR3 in DNA: TGTGCCAGCAGTAAGGCCCTGGCGGGGGGAGATCACATTCAGTACTTC.

The J gene is TRBJ2-1, the V gene TRBV20-1, with 8 bases lining up with TRBD1. J was trimmed by 0 bases and V by 3 bases; bases with no gene match: 4. There are 15 residues in the CDR3. The V gene's germline CDR1 is DFQATT and CDR2 SNEGSKA (reference sequence). CDR3 nucleotides: TGCAGTGCTAGGGATGGACAGGGCTCCTACAATGAGCAGTTCTTC. Residues: CSARDGQGSYNEQFF.

This clonotype has only a few counts. The chain joins TRBV29-1 to TRBJ2-2; TRBD1 agrees at 8 bases. With 5 bases clipped from V and 2 bases from J, the junction kept 4 bases outside the gene matches. Germline V gene lookup returns CDR1 SQVTM and CDR2 ANQGSEA. The CDR3 spans 14 residues. The CDR3 nucleotides are TGCAGCGTTTCCTCAGGGGGCAACACCGGGGAGCTGTTTTTT. It is translated as CSVSSGGNTGELFF.

DNA for the CDR3: TGTGCCAGCAGCGCCCACCGGGACAGAAGTGAGACCCAGTACTTC. Translating gives CASSAHRDRSETQYF. The genes are TRBV9 and TRBJ2-5; 7 bases match TRBD1. The CDR3 loop spans 15 amino acids. Germline CDR1 and CDR2: SGDLS and YYNGEE. The ends lost 3 bases at V and 5 bases at J; junction bases unmatched: 10.

The CDR3 spells CAWSVNRLNEQFF. The CDR3 DNA is TGTGCCTGGAGTGTCAACCGCTTGAATGAGCAGTTCTTC. The chain is built from TRBV30 and TRBJ2-1; D is unclear. CDR1 and CDR2 (germline): GTSNPN, SVGIG (reference sequence). V gave up 0 bases and J gave up 7 bases, with 10 bases separating them. The CDR3 has 13 residues. Combining the CDR3 with reference TRBV30 and TRBJ2-1 gives the whole variable domain SQTIHQWPATLVQPVGSPLSLECTVEGTSNPNLYWYRQAAGRGLQLLFYSVGIGQISSEVPQNLSASRPQDRQFILSSKKLLLSDSGFYLCAWSVNRLNEQFFGPGTRLTVL.

This clonotype appeared a few times. The rearrangement links TRBV4-3 to TRBJ2-7, with D tentatively TRBD1 (6 bases). CDR1 and CDR2 (germline): LGHNA, YSLEER. CDR3 length: 15 residues. Deletions cut 0 bases from V and 2 bases from J, with 11 bases between. CDR3 loop: CASSQDRTATYEQYF. CDR3 sequence (DNA): TGCGCCAGCAGCCAAGATCGGACAGCTACCTACGAGCAGTACTTC.

V and J are TRBV12-3 or TRBV12-4 and TRBJ2-3; 10 nucleotides align to TRBD2. J was trimmed by 4 bases and V by 6 bases; bases with no gene match: 7. The CDR3 has 15 amino acids. CDR3 sequence reads: CASSRAGGPSDTQYF. In nucleotides, the CDR3 is TGTGCCAGCAGCCGAGCGGGAGGGCCGTCAGATACGCAGTATTTT.

V and J are TRBV20-1 and TRBJ2-3, with D perhaps matching TRBD2 (7 bases). In germline, CDR1 is DFQATT, CDR2 SNEGSKA (reference sequence). Between the trimmed V and J ends, which lost 3 bases and 0 bases, there was a span of 10 bases. This CDR3 contains 14 residues. CDR3 sequence: CSARGGASTDTQYF. DNA of the CDR3: TGCAGTGCTAGGGGGGGGGCGAGCACAGATACGCAGTATTTT.

A single count supports this clonotype. The rearrangement links TRBV6-2 or TRBV6-3 to TRBJ2-7; D is perhaps TRBD1 (5 bases). The CDR3 totals 14 residues. The germline V gene encodes CDR1 MNHEY and CDR2 SVGEGT. The ends were cut back, 8 bases at V and 0 bases at J, with 14 bases in the middle. CDR3 sequence: CASCLGPYSYEQYF. Written as DNA, the CDR3 is TGTGCCAGCTGCCTGGGGCCATACTCCTACGAGCAGTACTTC.

J is TRBJ1-1 and V is TRBV28; D gene ambiguous. Germline CDR1 and CDR2: MDHEN and SYDVKM. CDR3 length equals 14 residues. V lost 3 bases and J 1 base, leaving 9 bases between the germline ends. CDR3 in amino acids: CASSLVKGNTEAFF. CDR3 sequence (DNA): TGTGCCAGCAGTTTGGTGAAAGGGAACACTGAAGCTTTCTTT. Full variable domain (missing parts from reference TRBV28 and TRBJ1-1): DVKVTQSSRYLVKRTGEKVFLECVQDMDHENMFWYRQDPGLGLRLIYFSYDVKMKEKGDIPEGYSVSREKKERFSLILESASTNQTSMYLCASSLVKGNTEAFFGQGTRLTVV.

This clonotype was observed a handful of times. V gene TRBV20-1 combines with J gene TRBJ2-5, with D perhaps matching TRBD1 (7 bases). The assigned J gene may be wrong: the sequence end matches TRBJ2-7 better. Germline V CDR1 and CDR2: DFQATT, SNEGSKA (reference sequence). The length of the CDR3 is 11 residues. The CDR3 is CTVQGGYEQYF. In nucleotides, the CDR3 is TGCACCGTCCAGGGGGGCTACGAGCAGTACTTC.